This paragraph reports one TCR beta chain. This clone was found once. No cognate antigen has been identified for it. No qualities accompany the bases; no much larger clone lies one base away. This sample is drawn from a study of brain T cells in children with intractable seizures (dated by TCRdb to the early 2020s). Background for the entire study: Resected brain tissue from some 49 pediatric epilepsy surgery cases was initially screened for immune gene transcripts with a NanoString immunology panel. Among the roughly 12 selected surgery cases, eight also had pre-surgery blood sequenced, leaving four with brain tissue only.

The immunoSEQ assay was applied to genomic DNA to generate the TCR beta chain sequences. The authors processed their data as follows. CDR3 sequences that did not begin with the conserved framework cysteine at position 104 were removed by hand. Clonality was calculated as one minus the normalized Shannon's Diversity Index, with values ranging from 0 (maximal diversity) to 1 (oligoclonal). Differences in the frequency of the same CDR3 between samples, such as brain versus blood, were assessed with chi-squared comparison-of-proportions tests. Public clonotypes were identified through searches of immuneACCESS, and similarity to known antiviral clonotypes was evaluated with the VDJdb browser. Not all clones reach the TCRdb copy of this immuneACCESS table, which keeps in-frame sequences only. Checked studies attribute under half of the gap to unresolved V genes and leave the rest unexplained. Clone size and the V and J calls come from that table; the DNA yielded D and trimming. In all, the sample holds tens of thousands of clones, and roughly 91% of those were seen once. The top ten clones comprise 1.5% to 1.7% of the sample.

What the research found in general, with its limitations: Because sequencing depth was different between pre-surgery and post-surgery blood, clones absent from the pre-surgery sample may reflect undersampling. Viral specificity was inferred solely from CDR3 sequence similarity, and the HCMV serostatus of the patients was not known.

The sample's time point, from its label and the paper: resected brain tissue, or blood drawn just prior to surgery. The surgery cases with the highest brain T cell transcript signatures were chosen for TCR beta chain sequencing of brain tissue, and also of blood when blood was available. Before surgery, the patients had been given at least one anti-epileptic drug. TCR-sequenced patients were children with drug-resistant epilepsy due to tuberous sclerosis complex, focal cortical dysplasia, Rasmussen encephalitis or hemimegalencephaly. Bulk genomic DNA was isolated from unsorted brain tissue and whole blood using the Monarch genomic DNA purification kit. The V and J ends are trimmed by 0 bases and 0 bases, leaving 7 bases between them. Measured from the cysteine to the phenylalanine, the CDR3 is 15 residues long. Kept here is only the CDR3 DNA, which spans 45 bases and is read in frame from base 1. Based on the germline V gene, the CDR1 and CDR2 sequences are SGHRS and YFSETQ.

The source was peripheral blood, collected at surgery. The chain was built from TRBV5-1 and TRBJ1-5; the D gene remains uncertain. The sequence derives from a boy younger than two with tuberous sclerosis and intractable seizures. CDR3 protein: CASSLAGGSNQPQHF. The DNA is TGCGCCAGCAGCTTGGCTGGCGGTAGCAATCAGCCCCAGCATTTT. The entire variable domain, with the stretches around the CDR3 drawn from the reference TRBV5-1 and TRBJ1-5 proteins, is KAGVTQTPRYLIKTRGQQVTLSCSPISGHRSVSWYQQTPGQGLQFLFEYFSETQRNKGNFPGRFSGRQFSNSRSEMNVSTLELGDSALYLCASSLAGGSNQPQHFGDGTRLSIL.